This T cell receptor (beta chain) was recorded in a study of CD8 T cells in ankylosing spondylitis (dated by TCRdb to 2015 to 2018). Broadly, across the study: The study set out to find disease-linked TCR variants by profiling T cell receptor beta repertoires in ankylosing spondylitis patients and healthy donors. The full study cohort was made up of over 20 ankylosing spondylitis patients and around 100 healthy donors. Peripheral blood was sampled, and synovial fluid was additionally collected from ankylosing spondylitis patients. General findings and caveats noted by the study authors: Some of the motif variants had been reported before in the synovial fluid and blood of reactive arthritis patients, a finding that suggests common disease-initiation mechanisms. The disease-linked clones had a CD8+ phenotype and were found at relatively low frequencies in peripheral blood. Blood from ankylosing spondylitis patients appeared to be characterized by a TCR beta motif made up of 8 or 9 highly homologous amino acid variants. According to the report, matched synovial fluid samples from ankylosing spondylitis patients were significantly enriched for the disease-linked clones.

CDR1 and CDR2, per the germline V gene, are SGHTA and FQGNSA. V is pared back by 1 base and J by 7 bases, with 10 bases lying between the germline termini. The CDR3 holds 13 amino acids from the cysteine to the phenylalanine. Only the CDR3 part of the read is kept: 39 bases, read in frame from the first base. Instrument used: Illumina HiSeq 2500. Quantitative 5'-RACE with molecular barcodes was the method used to prepare the TCR beta libraries. Under the source paper's analysis protocol: To identify disease-linked TCR variants, a new computational method was used, one built on a probabilistic model of VDJ rearrangement. The public reads were quality trimmed at Q25 with fastp and then assembled into clones with MiXCR by TCRdb, keeping productive beta chains. Rows are combined by CDR3 protein, so each entry shows the most common genes and DNA. The V and J calls come from TCRdb's annotation, not from the publication. This sample lists 670,000 or so distinct CDR3 sequences; under 20% were detected once. The top ten hold around 19% of the sample.

As concerns this clonotype: The antigen it binds to is not known. No quality values exist for individual bases; no much larger clone is one base distant.

Sequencing was done on a sample of blood, either unsorted or a sorted T cell fraction (not recorded which). The chain links TRBV7-2 with TRBJ1-1, with no D gene named confidently. This clonotype was obtained from a male donor with ankylosing spondylitis. Here is the DNA: TGTGCCAGCAGCTTAGTCTTTTCGGATGAAGCTTTCTTT. It translates to CASSLVFSDEAFF. Where the CDR3 stops, the reference TRBV7-2 and TRBJ1-1 genes take over; the full variable domain is GAGVSQSPSNKVTEKGKDVELRCDPISGHTALYWYRQSLGQGLEFLIYFQGNSAPDKSGLPSDRFSAERTGGSVSTLTIQRTQQEDSAVYLCASSLVFSDEAFFGQGTRLTVV.